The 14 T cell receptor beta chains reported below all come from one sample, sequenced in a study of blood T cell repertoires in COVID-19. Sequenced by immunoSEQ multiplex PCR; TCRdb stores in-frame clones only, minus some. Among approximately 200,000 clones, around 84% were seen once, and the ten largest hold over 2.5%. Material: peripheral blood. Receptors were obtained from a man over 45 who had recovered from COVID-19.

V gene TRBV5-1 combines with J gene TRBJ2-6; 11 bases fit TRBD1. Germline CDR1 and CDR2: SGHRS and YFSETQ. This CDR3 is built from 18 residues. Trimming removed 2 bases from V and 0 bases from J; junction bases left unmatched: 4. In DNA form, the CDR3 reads TGCGCCAGCAGCTTTCCGGGGACAGGGGGCTCTGGGGCCAACGTCCTGACTTTC. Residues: CASSFPGTGGSGANVLTF.

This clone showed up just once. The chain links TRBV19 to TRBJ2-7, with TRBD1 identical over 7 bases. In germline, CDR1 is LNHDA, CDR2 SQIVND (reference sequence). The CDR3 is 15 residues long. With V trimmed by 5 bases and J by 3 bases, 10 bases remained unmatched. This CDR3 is CASSLGSTGYYEQYF. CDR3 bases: TGTGCCAGTAGTCTCGGTTCGACAGGGTACTACGAGCAGTACTTC.

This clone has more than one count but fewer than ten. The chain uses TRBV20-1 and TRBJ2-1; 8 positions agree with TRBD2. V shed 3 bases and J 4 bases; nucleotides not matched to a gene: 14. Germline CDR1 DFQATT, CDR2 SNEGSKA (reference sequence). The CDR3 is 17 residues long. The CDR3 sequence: CSASTFLGTSGYNEQFF. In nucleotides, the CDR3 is TGCAGTGCTAGTACTTTCTTGGGAACTAGCGGATACAATGAGCAGTTCTTC.

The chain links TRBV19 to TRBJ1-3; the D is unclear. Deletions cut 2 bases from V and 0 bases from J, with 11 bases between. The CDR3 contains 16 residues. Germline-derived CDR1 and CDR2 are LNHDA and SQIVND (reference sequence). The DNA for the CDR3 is TGTGCCAGTAGTATATATAGCGCCCGCTCTGGAAACACCATATATTTT. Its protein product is CASSIYSARSGNTIYF.

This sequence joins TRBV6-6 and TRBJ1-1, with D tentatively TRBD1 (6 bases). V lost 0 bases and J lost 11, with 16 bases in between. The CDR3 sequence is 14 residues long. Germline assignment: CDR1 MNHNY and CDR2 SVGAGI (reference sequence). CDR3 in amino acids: CASSYSTGLEVAFF. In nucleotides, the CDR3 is TGTGCCAGCAGTTACTCCACAGGGCTGGAGGTCGCTTTCTTT.

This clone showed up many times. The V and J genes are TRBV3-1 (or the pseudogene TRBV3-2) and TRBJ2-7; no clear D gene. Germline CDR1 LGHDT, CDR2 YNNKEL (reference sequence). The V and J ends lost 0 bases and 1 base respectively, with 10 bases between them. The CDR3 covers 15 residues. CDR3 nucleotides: TGTGCCAGCAGCCAAGAGGGCAGACCGTCCTACGAGCAGTACTTC. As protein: CASSQEGRPSYEQYF.

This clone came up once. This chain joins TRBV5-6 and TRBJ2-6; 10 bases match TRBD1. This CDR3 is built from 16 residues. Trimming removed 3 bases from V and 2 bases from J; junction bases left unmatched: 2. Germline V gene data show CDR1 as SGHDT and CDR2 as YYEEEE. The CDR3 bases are TGTGCCAGCAGCTACGGGACAGGGGCTGGGGCCAACGTCCTGACTTTC. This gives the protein CASSYGTGAGANVLTF. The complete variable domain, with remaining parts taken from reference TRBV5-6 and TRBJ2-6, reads DAGVTQSPTHLIKTRGQQVTLRCSPKSGHDTVSWYQQALGQGPQFIFQYYEEEERQRGNFPDRFSGHQFPNYSSELNVNALLLGDSALYLCASSYGTGAGANVLTFGAGSRLTVL.

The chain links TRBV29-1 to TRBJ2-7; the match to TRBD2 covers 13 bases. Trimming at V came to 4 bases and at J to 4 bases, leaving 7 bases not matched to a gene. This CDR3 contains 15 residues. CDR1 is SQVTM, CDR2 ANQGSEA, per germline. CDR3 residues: CSVVGLAGRAYEQYF. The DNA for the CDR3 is TGCAGCGTTGTGGGACTAGCGGGGAGGGCGTACGAGCAGTACTTC.

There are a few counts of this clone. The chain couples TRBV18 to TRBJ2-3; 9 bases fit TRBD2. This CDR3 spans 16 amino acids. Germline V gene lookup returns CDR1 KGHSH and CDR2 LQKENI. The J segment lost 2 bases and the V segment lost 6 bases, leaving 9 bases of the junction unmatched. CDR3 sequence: CASSPTSGPSTDTQYF. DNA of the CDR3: TGTGCCAGCTCGCCTACTAGCGGGCCGTCCACAGATACGCAGTATTTT.

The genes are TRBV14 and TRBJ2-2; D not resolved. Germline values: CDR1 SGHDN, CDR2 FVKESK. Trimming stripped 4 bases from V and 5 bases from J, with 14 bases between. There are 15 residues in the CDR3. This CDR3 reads CASSLVPGPTGELFF. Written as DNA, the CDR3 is TGTGCCAGCAGCCTCGTTCCGGGTCCGACCGGGGAGCTGTTTTTT.

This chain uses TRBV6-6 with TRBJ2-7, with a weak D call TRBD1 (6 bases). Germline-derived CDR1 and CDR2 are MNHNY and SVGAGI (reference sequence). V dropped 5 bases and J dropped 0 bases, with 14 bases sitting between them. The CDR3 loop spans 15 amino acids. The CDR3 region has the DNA TGTGCCAGCAGTACCGGGACAAAAATCTCCTACGAGCAGTACTTC. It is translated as CASSTGTKISYEQYF.

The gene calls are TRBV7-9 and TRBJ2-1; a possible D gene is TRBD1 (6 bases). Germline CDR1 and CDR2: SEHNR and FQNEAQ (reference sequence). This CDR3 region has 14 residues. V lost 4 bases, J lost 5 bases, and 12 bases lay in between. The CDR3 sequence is CASSYGDTHNEQFF. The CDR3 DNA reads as TGTGCCAGCAGCTACGGGGACACTCACAATGAGCAGTTCTTC.

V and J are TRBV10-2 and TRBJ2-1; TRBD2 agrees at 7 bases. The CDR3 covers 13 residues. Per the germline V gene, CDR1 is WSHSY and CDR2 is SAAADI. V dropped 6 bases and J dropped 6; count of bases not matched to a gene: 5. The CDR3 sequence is CASRSGALNEQFF. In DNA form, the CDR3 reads TGCGCCAGCAGAAGCGGGGCCCTCAATGAGCAGTTCTTC.

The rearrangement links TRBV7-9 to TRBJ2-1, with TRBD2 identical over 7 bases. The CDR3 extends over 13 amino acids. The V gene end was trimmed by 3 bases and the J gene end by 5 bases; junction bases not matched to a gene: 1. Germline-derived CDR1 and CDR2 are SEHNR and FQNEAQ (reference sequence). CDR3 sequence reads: CASSFLADNEQFF. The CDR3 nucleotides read TGTGCCAGCAGCTTCCTAGCGGACAATGAGCAGTTCTTC.